The T cell receptor (beta chain) described here comes from a study of a mutant IDH1 vaccine in newly diagnosed glioma. Across the study: Patients previously underwent radiotherapy, temozolomide, or both, and most underwent both.

Measured with immunoSEQ multiplex PCR; TCRdb has only the in-frame clones, and not every one. The sample contains roughly 120,000 clones, roughly nine tenths of which appear only once. This CDR3 is built from 15 residues. CDR1 is SGHDT and CDR2 is YYEEEE in the germline V gene. The V segment lost 5 bases and the J segment 4 bases; nucleotides outside the gene matches: 9. Time point of the sample: week 11, during vaccination. In the vaccine, a single dose held 300 ug of the mutant IDH1 20-mer peptide, along with topical imiquimod. General study results and limits: The occurrence of vaccine-induced immune responses was seen in more than 85% of patients.

This clone was observed a handful of times. What it binds is not known. The source is a woman aged 45-59 years with glioma. This sample comprised PBMCs, obtained from a glioma patient whose treatment included an IDH1 peptide vaccine. The chain joins TRBV5-6 to TRBJ2-3, with TRBD2 matching 8 bases. The CDR3 loop is CASSFYGRAPDTQYF. The CDR3, as DNA: TGTGCCAGCAGTTTTTACGGGAGGGCCCCAGATACGCAGTATTTT.